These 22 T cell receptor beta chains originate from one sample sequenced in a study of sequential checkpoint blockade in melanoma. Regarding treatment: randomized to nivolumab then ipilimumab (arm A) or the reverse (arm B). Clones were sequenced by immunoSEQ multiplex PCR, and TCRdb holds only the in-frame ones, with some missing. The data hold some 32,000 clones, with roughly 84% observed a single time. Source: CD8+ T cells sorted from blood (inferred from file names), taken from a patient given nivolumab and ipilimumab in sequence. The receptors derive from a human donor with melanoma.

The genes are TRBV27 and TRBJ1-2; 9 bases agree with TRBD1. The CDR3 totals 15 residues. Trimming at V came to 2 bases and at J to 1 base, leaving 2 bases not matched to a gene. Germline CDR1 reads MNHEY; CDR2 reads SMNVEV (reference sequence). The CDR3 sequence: CASSLGTGINYGYTF. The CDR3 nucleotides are TGTGCCAGCAGTTTAGGGACAGGGATTAACTATGGCTACACCTTC.

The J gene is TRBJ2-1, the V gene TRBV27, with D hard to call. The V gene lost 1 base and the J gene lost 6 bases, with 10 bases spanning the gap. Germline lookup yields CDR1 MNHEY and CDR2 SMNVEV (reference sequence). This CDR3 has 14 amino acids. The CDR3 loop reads CASSLFLGFNEQFF. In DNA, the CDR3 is TGTGCCAGCAGTTTATTCCTAGGTTTCAATGAGCAGTTCTTC.

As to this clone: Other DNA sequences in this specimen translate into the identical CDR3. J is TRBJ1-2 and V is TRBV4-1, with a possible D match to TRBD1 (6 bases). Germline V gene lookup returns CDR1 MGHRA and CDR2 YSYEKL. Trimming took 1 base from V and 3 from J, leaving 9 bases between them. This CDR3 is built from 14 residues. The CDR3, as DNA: TGCGCCAGCAGCCAAGGGGGGGGGCACTATGGCTACACCTTC. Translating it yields CASSQGGGHYGYTF.

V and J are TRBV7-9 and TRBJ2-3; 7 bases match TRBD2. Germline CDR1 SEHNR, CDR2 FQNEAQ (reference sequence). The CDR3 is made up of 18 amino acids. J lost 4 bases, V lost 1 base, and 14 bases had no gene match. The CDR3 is CASSLGGEGPKGADTQYF. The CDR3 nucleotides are TGTGCCAGCAGCTTAGGGGGGGAGGGGCCGAAGGGCGCAGATACGCAGTATTTT.

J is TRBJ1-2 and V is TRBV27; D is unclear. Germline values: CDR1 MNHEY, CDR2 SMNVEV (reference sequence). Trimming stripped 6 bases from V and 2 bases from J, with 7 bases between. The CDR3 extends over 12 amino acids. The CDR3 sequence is CASRDFNYGYTF. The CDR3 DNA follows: TGTGCCAGCAGGGACTTCAACTATGGCTACACCTTC.

Here the CDR3 reads CASSTSRLNEQFF. The CDR3 nucleotides are TGTGCCAGCAGTACCTCTAGACTCAATGAGCAGTTCTTC. The genes are TRBV27 and TRBJ2-1, with unresolved D. The germline V gene encodes CDR1 MNHEY and CDR2 SMNVEV (reference sequence). This CDR3 is built from 13 residues. Trimming shortened V by 5 bases and J by 6 bases, and 11 bases separated the two germline ends.

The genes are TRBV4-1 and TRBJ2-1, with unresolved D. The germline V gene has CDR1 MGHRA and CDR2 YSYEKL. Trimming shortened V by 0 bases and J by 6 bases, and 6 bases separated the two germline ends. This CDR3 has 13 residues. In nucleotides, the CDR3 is TGCGCCAGCAGCCAAGAGTTGAGCAATGAGCAGTTCTTC. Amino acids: CASSQELSNEQFF.

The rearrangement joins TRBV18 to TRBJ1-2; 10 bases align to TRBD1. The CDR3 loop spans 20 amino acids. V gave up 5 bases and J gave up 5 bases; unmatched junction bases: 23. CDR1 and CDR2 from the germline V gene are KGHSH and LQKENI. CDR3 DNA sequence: TGTGCCAGCTCAGGAGCGGGACAGGGGACCAACCCATTTTCTGAATATGGCTACACCTTC. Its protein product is CASSGAGQGTNPFSEYGYTF.

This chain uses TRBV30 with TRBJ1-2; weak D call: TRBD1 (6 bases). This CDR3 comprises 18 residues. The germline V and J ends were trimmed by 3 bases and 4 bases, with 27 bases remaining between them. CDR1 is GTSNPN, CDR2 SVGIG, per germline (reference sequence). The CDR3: CAWSVPWTEDGVLYGYTF. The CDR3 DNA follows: TGTGCCTGGAGCGTACCCTGGACAGAAGATGGGGTGCTCTATGGCTACACCTTC.

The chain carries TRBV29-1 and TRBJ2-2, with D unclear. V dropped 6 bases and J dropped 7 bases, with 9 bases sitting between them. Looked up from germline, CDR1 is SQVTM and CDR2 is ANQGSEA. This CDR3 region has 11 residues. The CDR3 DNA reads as TGCAGCGTCCTTCAACTCGGGGAGCTGTTTTTT. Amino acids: CSVLQLGELFF.

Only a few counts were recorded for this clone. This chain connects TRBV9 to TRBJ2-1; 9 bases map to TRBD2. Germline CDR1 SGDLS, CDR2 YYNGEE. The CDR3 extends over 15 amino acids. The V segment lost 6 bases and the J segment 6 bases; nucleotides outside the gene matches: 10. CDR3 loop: CASTRSGGGGNEQFF. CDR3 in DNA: TGTGCCAGCACCCGTAGCGGGGGAGGTGGCAATGAGCAGTTCTTC.

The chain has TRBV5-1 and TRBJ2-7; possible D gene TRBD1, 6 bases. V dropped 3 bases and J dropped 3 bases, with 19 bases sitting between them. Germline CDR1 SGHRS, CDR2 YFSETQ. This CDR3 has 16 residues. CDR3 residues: CASSSSQGNPFYEQYF. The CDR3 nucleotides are TGCGCCAGCAGCTCATCCCAGGGGAACCCCTTCTACGAGCAGTACTTC.

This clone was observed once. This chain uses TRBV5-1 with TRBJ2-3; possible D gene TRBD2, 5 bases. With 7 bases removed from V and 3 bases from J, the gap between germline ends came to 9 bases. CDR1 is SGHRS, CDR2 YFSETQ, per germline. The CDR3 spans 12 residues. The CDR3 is CASRGRTDTQYF. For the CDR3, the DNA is TGCGCCAGCCGCGGGCGTACAGATACGCAGTATTTT. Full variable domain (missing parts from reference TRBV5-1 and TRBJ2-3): KAGVTQTPRYLIKTRGQQVTLSCSPISGHRSVSWYQQTPGQGLQFLFEYFSETQRNKGNFPGRFSGRQFSNSRSEMNVSTLELGDSALYLCASRGRTDTQYFGPGTRLTVL.

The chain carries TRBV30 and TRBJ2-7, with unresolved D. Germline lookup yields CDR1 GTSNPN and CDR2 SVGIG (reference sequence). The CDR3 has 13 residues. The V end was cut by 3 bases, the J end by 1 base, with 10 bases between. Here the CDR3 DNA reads TGTGCCTGGAGCGGCGACAAGTCCTACGAGCAGTACTTC. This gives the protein CAWSGDKSYEQYF.

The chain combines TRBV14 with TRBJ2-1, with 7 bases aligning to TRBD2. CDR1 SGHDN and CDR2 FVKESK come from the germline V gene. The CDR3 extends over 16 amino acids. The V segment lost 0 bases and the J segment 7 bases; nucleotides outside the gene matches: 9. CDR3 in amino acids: CASSQEGEGLRNEQFF. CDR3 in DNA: TGTGCCAGCAGCCAAGAGGGGGAGGGATTGAGGAATGAGCAGTTCTTC.

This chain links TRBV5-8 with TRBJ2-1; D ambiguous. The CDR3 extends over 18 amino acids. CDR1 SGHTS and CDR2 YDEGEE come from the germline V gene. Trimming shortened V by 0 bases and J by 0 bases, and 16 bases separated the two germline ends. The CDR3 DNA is TGTGCCAGCAGCTTGGTGGTGGATCGAAGGAGCTCCTACAATGAGCAGTTCTTC. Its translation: CASSLVVDRRSSYNEQFF.

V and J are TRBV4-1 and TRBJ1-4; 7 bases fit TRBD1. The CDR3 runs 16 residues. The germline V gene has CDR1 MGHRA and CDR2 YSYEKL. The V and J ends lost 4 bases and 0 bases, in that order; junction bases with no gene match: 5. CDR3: CASSLRQGATNEKLFF. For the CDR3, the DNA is TGCGCCAGCAGCCTACGACAGGGCGCAACTAATGAAAAACTGTTTTTT.

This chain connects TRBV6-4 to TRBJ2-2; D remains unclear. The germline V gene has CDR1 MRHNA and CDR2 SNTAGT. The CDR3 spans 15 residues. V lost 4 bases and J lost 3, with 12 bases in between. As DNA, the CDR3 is TGTGCCAGCAGTGTGTCGGCAGGTGACACCGGGGAGCTGTTTTTT. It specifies CASSVSAGDTGELFF.

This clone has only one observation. CDR3 residues: CASSLYRDQETQYF. The CDR3 DNA follows: TGCGCCAGCAGCTTGTACAGGGACCAAGAGACCCAGTACTTC. The genes are TRBV5-1 and TRBJ2-5; tentative D call: TRBD1 (6 bases). V was clipped by 1 base and J by 0 bases, with 7 bases between them. Germline CDR1 and CDR2: SGHRS and YFSETQ. This CDR3 region has 14 residues.

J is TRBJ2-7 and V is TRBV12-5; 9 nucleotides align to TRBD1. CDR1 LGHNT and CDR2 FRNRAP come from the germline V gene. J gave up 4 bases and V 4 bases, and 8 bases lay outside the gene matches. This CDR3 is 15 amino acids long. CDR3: CASGSAGTGFYEQYF. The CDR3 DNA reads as TGTGCTAGTGGTTCGGCCGGGACAGGGTTTTACGAGCAGTACTTC.

DNA for the CDR3: TGTGCCAGCAGTCCTCCTAGCGGGGGGGCAGATACGCAGTATTTT. Residues: CASSPPSGGADTQYF. This sequence joins TRBV6-5 and TRBJ2-3; TRBD2 matches at 12 bases. Trimming at V came to 5 bases and at J to 4 bases, leaving 4 bases not matched to a gene. Germline-derived CDR1 and CDR2 are MNHEY and SVGAGI. This CDR3 region has 15 residues.

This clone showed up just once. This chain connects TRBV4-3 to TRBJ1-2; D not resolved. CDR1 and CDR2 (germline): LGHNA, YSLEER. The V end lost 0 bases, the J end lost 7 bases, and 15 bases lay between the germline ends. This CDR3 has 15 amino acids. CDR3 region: CASSQDTAGYGGYTF. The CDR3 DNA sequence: TGCGCCAGCAGCCAAGATACGGCCGGGTACGGTGGCTACACCTTC.